These 28 T cell receptor beta chains came from one sample sequenced in a study of blood T cell repertoires in COVID-19. Measured with immunoSEQ multiplex PCR; TCRdb has only the in-frame clones, and not every one. The sample consists of under 250,000 clones, about nine tenths of them appearing once. Sequenced: peripheral blood. Source of these receptors: a man aged 45-65 years with COVID-19, enrolled during active disease.

The V call is TRBV6-4, the J call TRBJ2-3, with 13 bases aligning to TRBD2. From germline, CDR1 is MRHNA and CDR2 SNTAGT. The V segment lost 0 bases and the J segment 3 bases; nucleotides outside the gene matches: 3. This CDR3 is built from 17 residues. The CDR3 DNA sequence: TGTGCCAGCAGTGACTCGGCGACTAGCGGGGGGACAGATACGCAGTATTTT. Protein product: CASSDSATSGGTDTQYF.

The chain recombines TRBV11-1 with TRBJ1-1; possibly TRBD1 for D (6 bases). V shed 5 bases and J shed 0 bases, with 13 bases lying between them. In germline, CDR1 is SGHAT, CDR2 FQDESV (reference sequence). This CDR3 is 15 amino acids long. The CDR3 DNA is TGTGCCAGCAGCCCCCCCGGACAGATGAACACTGAAGCTTTCTTT. Translation gives CASSPPGQMNTEAFF.

This chain connects TRBV5-5 to TRBJ2-2; TRBD1 might be the D (5 bases). Trimming left V 2 bases short and J 3 bases short, with 11 bases between. CDR1 is SGHKS, CDR2 YYEKEE, per germline (reference sequence). The CDR3 is 15 residues long. CDR3: CASSFDDSYTGELFF. In nucleotides, the CDR3 is TGTGCCAGCAGCTTTGATGACAGTTACACCGGGGAGCTGTTTTTT. Together with reference TRBV5-5 and TRBJ2-2, the CDR3 gives the full variable domain: DAGVTQSPTHLIKTRGQQVTLRCSPISGHKSVSWYQQVLGQGPQFIFQYYEKEERGRGNFPDRFSARQFPNYSSELNVNALLLGDSALYLCASSFDDSYTGELFFGEGSRLTVL.

V and J are TRBV5-1 and TRBJ2-5, with 8 nucleotides matching TRBD2. Germline V gene lookup returns CDR1 SGHRS and CDR2 YFSETQ. The length of the CDR3 is 14 residues. The V gene end was trimmed by 4 bases and the J gene end by 4 bases; junction bases not matched to a gene: 6. CDR3 protein: CASSPGSGRETQYF. CDR3 DNA sequence: TGCGCCAGCAGCCCGGGGAGCGGGAGAGAGACCCAGTACTTC.

The V and J genes are TRBV9 and TRBJ2-1, with a possible D match to TRBD2 (5 bases). Trimming removed 1 base at V and 9 bases at J, with 8 bases between. Germline loops: CDR1 SGDLS, CDR2 YYNGEE. The CDR3 loop spans 12 amino acids. In nucleotides, the CDR3 is TGTGCCAGCAGCGTACTCGAGGGTGAGCAGTTCTTC. Its translation: CASSVLEGEQFF.

The chain recombines TRBV28 with TRBJ2-5, with 9 nucleotides matching TRBD1. Germline lookup yields CDR1 MDHEN and CDR2 SYDVKM. V lost 5 bases to trimming and J lost 5 bases; unmatched junction nucleotides: 12. This CDR3 is 16 amino acids long. The CDR3 region is CASSRGQGRLRETQYF. The CDR3 DNA follows: TGTGCCAGCAGTCGAGGACAGGGGAGGTTGCGGGAGACCCAGTACTTC.

The V call is TRBV5-1, the J call TRBJ2-2; no clear D. The CDR3 loop spans 14 amino acids. The germline V and J ends were trimmed by 0 bases and 4 bases, with 7 bases remaining between them. The V gene's germline CDR1 is SGHRS and CDR2 YFSETQ. CDR3 in DNA: TGCGCCAGCAGCTTGGTTTTGGCCACCGGGGAGCTGTTTTTT. It codes for CASSLVLATGELFF. Full variable domain (missing parts from reference TRBV5-1 and TRBJ2-2): KAGVTQTPRYLIKTRGQQVTLSCSPISGHRSVSWYQQTPGQGLQFLFEYFSETQRNKGNFPGRFSGRQFSNSRSEMNVSTLELGDSALYLCASSLVLATGELFFGEGSRLTVL.

J is TRBJ1-1 and V is TRBV9; D gene ambiguous. Germline CDR1 SGDLS, CDR2 YYNGEE. CDR3 length: 16 residues. V was clipped by 0 bases and J by 1 base, with 13 bases between them. CDR3 protein: CASSVAGVVTNTEAFF. In DNA form, the CDR3 reads TGTGCCAGCAGCGTAGCCGGGGTGGTAACGAACACTGAAGCTTTCTTT.

The V and J genes are TRBV5-4 and TRBJ2-7; D gene ambiguous. The V end lost 4 bases, the J end lost 3 bases, and 8 bases lay between the germline ends. Germline V lookup: CDR1 SGHNT, CDR2 YYREEE (reference sequence). The CDR3 sequence is 12 residues long. The CDR3 coding sequence is TGTGCCAGCAGCGCAAACAGCTACGAGCAGTACTTC. Amino acids: CASSANSYEQYF. The variable domain in full, completed from reference TRBV5-4 and TRBJ2-7, reads ETGVTQSPTHLIKTRGQQVTLRCSSQSGHNTVSWYQQALGQGPQFIFQYYREEENGRGNFPPRFSGLQFPNYSSELNVNALELDDSALYLCASSANSYEQYFGPGTRLTVT.

The CDR3 DNA follows: TGTGCAAGTCGCTCACCTTGGGACAGGGACGAGCAGTACTTC. It specifies CASRSPWDRDEQYF. The genes are TRBV12-2 and TRBJ2-7; no check of the table's D call, TRBD1, against the DNA was made. TRBV12-2 constitutes a pseudogene. This CDR3 has 14 residues.

CDR3 residues: CASSSGTEAFF. The CDR3, as DNA: TGTGCCAGTAGCTCCGGGACAGAAGCTTTCTTT. This chain uses TRBV19 with TRBJ1-1, with a tentative D call TRBD1 (6 bases). The CDR3 covers 11 residues. CDR1 and CDR2 from the germline V gene are LNHDA and SQIVND (reference sequence). The ends were cut back, 6 bases at V and 8 bases at J, with 10 bases in the middle.

The chain links TRBV29-1 to TRBJ1-4, with TRBD1 matching 8 bases. From germline, CDR1 is SQVTM and CDR2 ANQGSEA. The CDR3 loop spans 14 amino acids. With 6 bases clipped from V and 4 bases from J, the junction kept 7 bases outside the gene matches. This CDR3 reads CSVAGGAGNEKLFF. The CDR3 DNA is TGCAGCGTAGCAGGGGGCGCCGGTAATGAAAAACTGTTTTTT.

The J gene is TRBJ1-1, the V gene TRBV7-3; the D gene is possibly TRBD1 (6 bases). This CDR3 is built from 14 residues. From germline, CDR1 is SGHTA and CDR2 FQGTGA. V gave up 6 bases and J gave up 4 bases, with 15 bases separating them. CDR3 residues: CASSPNQGFTEAFF. The CDR3 DNA reads as TGTGCCAGCAGTCCAAATCAGGGGTTCACTGAAGCTTTCTTT.

V is TRBV18 and J is TRBJ1-2; no clear D gene. Between the trimmed V and J ends, which lost 2 bases and 2 bases, there was a span of 12 bases. The CDR3 runs 15 residues. In germline, CDR1 is KGHSH, CDR2 LQKENI. The CDR3: CASSPVLEVNYGYTF. The CDR3 DNA follows: TGTGCCAGCTCACCAGTCCTGGAGGTGAACTATGGCTACACCTTC.

The V gene is TRBV2, the J gene TRBJ2-3, with D possibly being TRBD1 (6 bases). This CDR3 has 13 amino acids. Germline V gives CDR1 SNHLY, CDR2 FYNNEI. Trimming left V 5 bases short and J 6 bases short, with 12 bases between. The CDR3 loop is CASSSQGTDTQYF. The CDR3 nucleotides read TGTGCCAGCAGTTCTCAGGGGACGGATACGCAGTATTTT.

This clone turned up a few times. The chain joins TRBV20-1 to TRBJ2-5; possibly TRBD1 for D (5 bases). Germline CDR1 DFQATT, CDR2 SNEGSKA (reference sequence). The germline V and J ends were trimmed by 6 bases and 2 bases, with 7 bases remaining between them. The length of the CDR3 is 11 residues. The CDR3 here is CSAGQQETQYF. The CDR3 nucleotides are TGCAGTGCGGGGCAGCAAGAGACCCAGTACTTC.

This clone was counted a few times. V is TRBV7-9 and J is TRBJ2-7; D call uncertain. The germline CDR1 and CDR2 sequences are SEHNR and FQNEAQ (reference sequence). This CDR3 spans 16 amino acids. Trimming removed 0 bases at V and 2 bases at J, with 14 bases between. CDR3 sequence (DNA): TGTGCCAGCAGCTTAGCGGGCTCCCATGGGCCCTACGAGCAGTACTTC. Translating it yields CASSLAGSHGPYEQYF.

V gene TRBV15 combines with J gene TRBJ2-1, with D maybe TRBD1 (6 bases). There are 13 residues in the CDR3. Trimming pared 8 bases from V and 7 bases from J, leaving 15 bases between. Germline CDR1 and CDR2: LNHNV and YYDKDF (reference sequence). The CDR3 protein is CATSLGANNEQFF. In nucleotides, the CDR3 is TGTGCCACCTCCTTGGGGGCGAATAATGAGCAGTTCTTC.

V is TRBV19 and J is TRBJ1-1; TRBD1 matches 11 bases. The V and J ends lost 7 bases and 2 bases, in that order; junction bases with no gene match: 9. The CDR3 has 16 residues. Germline V gene lookup returns CDR1 LNHDA and CDR2 SQIVND (reference sequence). The CDR3 protein is CASKGTGGPRNTEAFF. The CDR3 region has the DNA TGTGCCAGTAAGGGGACAGGGGGTCCTCGCAACACTGAAGCTTTCTTT.

DNA for the CDR3: TGTGCCTGGAGTGGGGGCCAGTACCAGCCCCAGCATTTT. It codes for CAWSGGQYQPQHF. The chain employs TRBV30 and TRBJ1-5; D is possibly TRBD1 (5 bases). Germline CDR1 is GTSNPN and CDR2 is SVGIG (reference sequence). The CDR3 is 13 amino acids. Trimming left V 1 base short and J 7 bases short, with 11 bases between.

This chain uses TRBV6-5 with TRBJ2-1, with 13 bases lining up with TRBD2. The trim removed 4 bases at V and 6 bases at J, leaving 3 bases unmatched. This CDR3 comprises 15 residues. CDR1 and CDR2 from the germline V gene are MNHEY and SVGAGI. The CDR3 here is CASSSGLAGSNEQFF. DNA for the CDR3: TGTGCCAGCAGTTCGGGACTAGCGGGAAGCAATGAGCAGTTCTTC.

The gene calls are TRBV5-5 and TRBJ1-2; 8 bases are shared with TRBD1. The CDR3 runs 14 residues. Trimming cost V 5 bases and J 4 bases; bases outside gene matches: 7. Per germline, CDR1 SGHKS and CDR2 YYEKEE (reference sequence). CDR3 sequence (DNA): TGTGCCAGCAGGGGACAGGCGTCGGTCTATGGCTACACCTTC. Protein product: CASRGQASVYGYTF.

The rearrangement uses TRBV18 and TRBJ1-5; 11 bases agree with TRBD1. The CDR3 loop spans 18 amino acids. V trimming: 0 bases; J trimming: 2 bases; junction bases outside the gene matches: 6. The V gene's germline CDR1 is KGHSH and CDR2 LQKENI. The CDR3 DNA follows: TGTGCCAGCTCACCACCTTTGGACAGGGGGCGAGGCAATCAGCCCCAGCATTTT. Residues: CASSPPLDRGRGNQPQHF.

The chain links TRBV10-3 to TRBJ2-1, with 7 bases identical to TRBD1. Germline loops: CDR1 ENHRY, CDR2 SYGVKD. CDR3 length: 13 amino acids. With V trimmed by 8 bases and J by 5 bases, 6 bases remained unmatched. The CDR3 loop reads CAIGKGADNEQFF. The CDR3 coding sequence is TGTGCCATCGGCAAGGGGGCGGACAATGAGCAGTTCTTC.

J is TRBJ2-7 and V is TRBV7-9, with D tentatively TRBD2 (6 bases). Germline CDR1 is SEHNR and CDR2 is FQNEAQ (reference sequence). The length of the CDR3 is 14 residues. V lost 1 base and J lost 6, with 13 bases in between. CDR3 nucleotide sequence: TGTGCCAGCAGCTTAGGTCTAGCGAGGGGCGAGCAGTACTTC. Translating it yields CASSLGLARGEQYF.

The V call is TRBV11-2, the J call TRBJ2-5; D may be TRBD1 (6 bases). Deletions cut 1 base from V and 2 bases from J, with 14 bases between. CDR1 and CDR2 from the germline V gene are SGHAT and FQNNGV. This CDR3 is built from 16 residues. The CDR3 DNA reads as TGTGCCAGCAGCTTAGTCGGGACATCCAAGCAAGAGACCCAGTACTTC. It is translated as CASSLVGTSKQETQYF.

The J gene is TRBJ1-4, the V gene TRBV28, with D hard to call. Germline-derived CDR1 and CDR2 are MDHEN and SYDVKM. V lost 3 bases and J 0 bases, leaving 11 bases between the germline ends. The CDR3 is 16 amino acids. Written as DNA, the CDR3 is TGTGCCAGCAGTTTCGTCCGGGGTGCAACTAATGAAAAACTGTTTTTT. As protein: CASSFVRGATNEKLFF.

V is TRBV2 and J is TRBJ1-3; tentatively, D is TRBD1 (6 bases). Trimming pared 8 bases from V and 0 bases from J, leaving 11 bases between. Germline CDR1 SNHLY, CDR2 FYNNEI. There are 14 residues in the CDR3. The CDR3 coding sequence is TGTGCCAGCGGACAGCGTTTCTCTGGAAACACCATATATTTT. The encoded protein is CASGQRFSGNTIYF.